The 7 T cell receptor beta chains presented below share a single source sample, sequenced in a study of blood T cells in healthy people across ages. For the second PCR, which ran for roughly 7 to 11 cycles, a sample-barcoded 5' primer and a J-beta primer mix were used. TCRdb itself ran the 5' RACE reads through MiXCR, one entry per CDR3 protein. In the table there are hundreds of thousands of distinct CDR3 sequences, nearly 60% of which are singletons. Sequenced sample: blood. The receptors were sampled from a man aged 25 to 45 in good health.

The chain couples TRBV4-1 to TRBJ2-4; D not resolved. The J call may be faulty, since TRBJ2-7 better matches the DNA end. The CDR3 contains 14 residues. Germline V lookup: CDR1 MGHRA, CDR2 YSYEKL. CDR3 in DNA: TGCGCCAGCAGCCAAGTAGGGATAAGCTACGAGCAGTACTTC. This gives the protein CASSQVGISYEQYF.

This clonotype has a handful of counts. J is TRBJ2-1 and V is TRBV29-1; 7 bases are shared with TRBD2. The germline gives CDR1 SQVTM, CDR2 ANQGSEA. The CDR3 is made up of 16 amino acids. V lost 0 bases and J lost 9; bases outside the gene matches: 14. The CDR3 coding sequence is TGCAGCGTTGAAGACCGACCCGGGACTATCTACCGTGAGCAGTTCTTC. It yields the protein CSVEDRPGTIYREQFF.

This sequence joins TRBV2 and TRBJ2-7, with D perhaps matching TRBD2 (8 bases). CDR3 length: 15 amino acids. The V gene's germline CDR1 is SNHLY and CDR2 FYNNEI. V was pared by 6 bases and J by 0 bases, with 15 bases between. CDR3 bases: TGTGCCAGCAGGGAGACAGGGACTAGCTCCTACGAGCAGTACTTC. Translating it yields CASRETGTSSYEQYF.

This chain uses TRBV7-2 with TRBJ2-1; no definite D call. CDR3 length equals 11 residues. The ends were cut back, 5 bases at V and 9 bases at J, with 8 bases in the middle. The germline CDR1 and CDR2 sequences are SGHTA and FQGNSA. CDR3 sequence (DNA): TGTGCCAGCAGCGGGTACGGTGAGCAGTTCTTC. Protein product: CASSGYGEQFF. Together with reference TRBV7-2 and TRBJ2-1, the CDR3 gives the full variable domain: GAGVSQSPSNKVTEKGKDVELRCDPISGHTALYWYRQSLGQGLEFLIYFQGNSAPDKSGLPSDRFSAERTGGSVSTLTIQRTQQEDSAVYLCASSGYGEQFFGPGTRLTVL.

V and J are TRBV12-3 or TRBV12-4 and TRBJ2-4; D tentatively fits TRBD1 or TRBD2 (5 bases each). Trimming took off 5 bases at V and 0 bases at J, with 11 bases between the two ends. CDR3 length: 15 amino acids. CDR3 region: CASSRGPVAKNIQYF. The CDR3 DNA is TGTGCCAGCAGTAGGGGACCAGTAGCCAAAAACATTCAGTACTTC.

Only one count was recorded for this clonotype. The chain is built from TRBV7-2 and TRBJ2-7; TRBD1 matches 10 bases. The CDR3 extends over 15 amino acids. Trimming removed 0 bases from V and 7 bases from J; junction bases left unmatched: 6. Germline CDR1 and CDR2: SGHTA and FQGNSA. The CDR3 DNA sequence: TGTGCCAGCAGCTTAGCTGGTGGGACAGGGGTTGAGCAGTACTTC. It codes for CASSLAGGTGVEQYF.

In this sample, this clonotype turned up once. The chain uses TRBV20-1 and TRBJ1-5; TRBD1 is a possible D gene (6 bases). Germline CDR1 is DFQATT and CDR2 is SNEGSKA (reference sequence). The CDR3 spans 15 residues. The V end lost 4 bases, the J end lost 2 bases, and 15 bases lay between the germline ends. The CDR3 DNA sequence: TGCAGTGCTATGGTGGGGGCGGCAGGCAATCAGCCCCAGCATTTT. Translated: CSAMVGAAGNQPQHF.